This TCR beta chain stems from a study of read filtering for tumor transcriptome and immune sequencing. This clonotype appeared a few times. The CDR3 extends over 16 amino acids. V was shortened by 7 bases and J by 0 bases, with 16 bases between the two germline ends. This library used 300 to 500 ng RNA and molecular barcoded adaptors spanning alpha/delta and beta/gamma chains. MiXCR was run by TCRdb on the reads, yielding one entry per CDR3 protein. The sample has under 150,000 distinct CDR3 sequences; less than 15% are singletons. This sequence originates from a donor aged 40 or over with multiple myeloma. The V call is TRBV12-3 or TRBV12-4, the J call TRBJ2-4; weak D call: TRBD1 (6 bases). Sequencing input: a population of CD138-negative cells sorted from bone marrow. CDR3 residues: CASTEGDRRAKNIQYF. CDR3 in DNA: TGTGCCAGCACCGAGGGGGATCGGAGAGCCAAAAACATTCAGTACTTC.